Listed below are T cell receptor beta chains from one sample, sequenced in a study of T cells in Graves' hyperthyroidism and ophthalmopathy. TCRdb analysed the multiplex PCR reads with MiXCR anew, one entry per CDR3 protein. The repertoire holds 600,000 or so distinct CDR3 sequences, more than 13% seen once, with roughly 7% in the top ten. The material sequenced was blood. These receptors came from a woman younger than 30 with Graves' ophthalmopathy. The CDR3 runs from the conserved cysteine through the conserved F or W.

J gene,V gene,CDR3 protein
TRBJ1-1,TRBV7-2,CASSLGMTGNTEAFF
TRBJ2-2,TRBV5-1,CASSLSGSTNTGELFF
TRBJ2-7,TRBV28,CASSSRTSGSYEQYF
TRBJ1-4,TRBV20-1,CSARDPATGNEKLFF
TRBJ2-7,TRBV20-1,CSASVAGEYEQYF
TRBJ1-5,TRBV20-1,CSASRQGGTNQPQHF
TRBJ2-1,TRBV12-5,CASGLGGASGSGPIYNEQFF
TRBJ1-1,TRBV27,CASRKGIEAFF
TRBJ2-7,TRBV6-1,CASSQQGQGGYEQYF
TRBJ1-4,TRBV20-1,CSAPYTGAGEKLFF
TRBJ1-2,TRBV7-3,CASSLQTTNYGYTF
TRBJ2-1,TRBV28,CASSRNLDVGFF
TRBJ1-1,TRBV6-1,CASSPSPVYIVTEAFF
TRBJ2-1,TRBV20-1,CSARDGSNNEQFF
TRBJ2-3,TRBV3-1,CASSQGSSGSDTQYF